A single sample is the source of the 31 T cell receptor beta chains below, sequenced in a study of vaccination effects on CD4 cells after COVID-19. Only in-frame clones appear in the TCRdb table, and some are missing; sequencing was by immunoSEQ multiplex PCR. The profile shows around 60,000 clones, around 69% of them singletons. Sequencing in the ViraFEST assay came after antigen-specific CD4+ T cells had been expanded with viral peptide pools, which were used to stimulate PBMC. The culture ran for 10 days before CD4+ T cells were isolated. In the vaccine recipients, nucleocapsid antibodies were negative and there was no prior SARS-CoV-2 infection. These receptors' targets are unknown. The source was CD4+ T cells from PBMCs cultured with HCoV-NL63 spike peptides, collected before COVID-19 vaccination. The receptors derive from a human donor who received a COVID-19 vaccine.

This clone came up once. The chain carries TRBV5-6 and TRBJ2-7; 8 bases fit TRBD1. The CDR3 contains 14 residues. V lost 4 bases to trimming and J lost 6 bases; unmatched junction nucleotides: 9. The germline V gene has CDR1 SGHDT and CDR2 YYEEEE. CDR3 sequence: CASSLGQDGVEQYV. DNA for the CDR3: TGTGCCAGCAGCCTGGGACAGGACGGTGTCGAGCAGTACGTC.

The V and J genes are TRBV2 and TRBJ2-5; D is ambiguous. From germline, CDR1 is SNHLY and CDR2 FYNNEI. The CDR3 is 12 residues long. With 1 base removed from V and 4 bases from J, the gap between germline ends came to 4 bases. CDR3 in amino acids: CASSEEGETQYF. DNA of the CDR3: TGTGCCAGCAGTGAAGAAGGAGAGACCCAGTACTTC.

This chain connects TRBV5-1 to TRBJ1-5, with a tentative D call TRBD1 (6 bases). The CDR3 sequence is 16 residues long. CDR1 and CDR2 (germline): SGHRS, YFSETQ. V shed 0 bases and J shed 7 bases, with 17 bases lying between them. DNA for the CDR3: TGCGCCAGCAGCTTGGTCCCCTTGGCAGGGGACCAGCCCCAGCATTTT. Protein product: CASSLVPLAGDQPQHF.

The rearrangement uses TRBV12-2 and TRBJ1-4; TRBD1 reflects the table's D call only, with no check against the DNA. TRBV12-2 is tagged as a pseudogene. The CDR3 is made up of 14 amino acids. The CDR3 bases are TGTGCAAGTCGCTCCGACAGGGTAGGTGAAAAACTGTTTTTT. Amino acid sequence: CASRSDRVGEKLFF.

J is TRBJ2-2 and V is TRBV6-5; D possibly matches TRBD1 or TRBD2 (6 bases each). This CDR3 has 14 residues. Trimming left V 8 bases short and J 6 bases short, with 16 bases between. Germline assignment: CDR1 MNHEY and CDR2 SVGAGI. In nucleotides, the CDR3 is TGTGCCAGCCAAAAAGGGGGGTTAGCCGGGGAGCTGTTTTTT. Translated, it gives CASQKGGLAGELFF.

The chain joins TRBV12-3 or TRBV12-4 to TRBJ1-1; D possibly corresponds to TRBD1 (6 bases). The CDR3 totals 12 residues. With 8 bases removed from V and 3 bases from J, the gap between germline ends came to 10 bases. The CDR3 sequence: CASGEGDTEAFF. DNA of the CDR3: TGTGCCAGCGGTGAGGGGGACACTGAAGCTTTCTTT.

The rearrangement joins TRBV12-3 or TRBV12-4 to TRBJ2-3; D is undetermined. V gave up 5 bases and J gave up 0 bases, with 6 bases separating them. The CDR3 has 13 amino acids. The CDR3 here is CASSPYSTDTQYF. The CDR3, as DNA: TGTGCCAGCAGTCCTTACAGCACAGATACGCAGTATTTT.

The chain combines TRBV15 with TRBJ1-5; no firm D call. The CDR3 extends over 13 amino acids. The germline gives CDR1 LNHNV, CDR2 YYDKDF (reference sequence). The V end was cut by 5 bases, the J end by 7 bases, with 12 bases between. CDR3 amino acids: CATSVGGNQPQHF. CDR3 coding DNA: TGTGCCACCAGCGTTGGAGGGAACCAGCCCCAGCATTTT.

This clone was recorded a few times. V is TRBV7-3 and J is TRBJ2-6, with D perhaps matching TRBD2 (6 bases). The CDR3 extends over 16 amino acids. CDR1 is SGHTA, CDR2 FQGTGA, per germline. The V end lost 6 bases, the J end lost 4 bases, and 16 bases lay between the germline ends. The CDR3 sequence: CASSGRPGGGANVLTF. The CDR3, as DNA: TGTGCCAGCAGTGGACGGCCCGGAGGGGGGGCCAACGTCCTGACTTTC.

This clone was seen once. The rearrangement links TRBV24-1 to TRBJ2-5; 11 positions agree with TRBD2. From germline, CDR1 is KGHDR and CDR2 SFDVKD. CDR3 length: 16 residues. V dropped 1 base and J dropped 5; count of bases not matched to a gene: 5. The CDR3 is CATSDFGSSGGETQYF. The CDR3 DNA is TGTGCCACCAGTGATTTCGGGTCTAGCGGGGGGGAGACCCAGTACTTC.

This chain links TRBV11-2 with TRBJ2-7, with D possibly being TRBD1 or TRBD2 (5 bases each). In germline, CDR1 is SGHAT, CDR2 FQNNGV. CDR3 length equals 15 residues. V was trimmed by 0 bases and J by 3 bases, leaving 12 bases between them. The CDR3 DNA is TGTGCCAGCAGCTTAGACCTGGGGACCAGCTACGAGCAGTACGTC. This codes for CASSLDLGTSYEQYV.

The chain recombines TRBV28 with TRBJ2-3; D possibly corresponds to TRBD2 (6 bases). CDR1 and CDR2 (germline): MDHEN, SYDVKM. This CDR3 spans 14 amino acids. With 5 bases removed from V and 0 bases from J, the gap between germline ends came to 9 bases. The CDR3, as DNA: TGTGCCAGCAGTAGGGAGGATAGCACAGATACGCAGTATTTT. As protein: CASSREDSTDTQYF. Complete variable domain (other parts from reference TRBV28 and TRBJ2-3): DVKVTQSSRYLVKRTGEKVFLECVQDMDHENMFWYRQDPGLGLRLIYFSYDVKMKEKGDIPEGYSVSREKKERFSLILESASTNQTSMYLCASSREDSTDTQYFGPGTRLTVL.

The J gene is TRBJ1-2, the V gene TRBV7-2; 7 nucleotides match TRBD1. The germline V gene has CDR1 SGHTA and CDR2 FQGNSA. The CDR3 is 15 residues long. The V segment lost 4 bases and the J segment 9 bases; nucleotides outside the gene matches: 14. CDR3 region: CASSSSQTGVGSYTF. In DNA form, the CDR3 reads TGTGCCAGCAGCTCCAGCCAAACAGGGGTAGGGAGCTACACCTTC.

The CDR3 is CASRTSGGNTDTQYF. CDR3 in DNA: TGTGCCAGCAGAACTAGCGGGGGAAACACAGATACGCAGTATTTT. The chain couples TRBV3-1 (or the pseudogene TRBV3-2) to TRBJ2-3, with 11 bases fitting TRBD2. The CDR3 runs to 15 residues. J gave up 2 bases and V 6 bases, and 4 bases lay outside the gene matches. Per the germline V gene, CDR1 is LGHDT and CDR2 is YNNKEL (reference sequence).

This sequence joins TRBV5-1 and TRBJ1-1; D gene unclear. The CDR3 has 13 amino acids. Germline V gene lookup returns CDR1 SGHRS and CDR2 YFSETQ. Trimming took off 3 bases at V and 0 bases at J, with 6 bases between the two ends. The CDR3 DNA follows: TGCGCCAGCAGCTCCTATTTGAACACTGAAGCTTTCTTT. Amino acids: CASSSYLNTEAFF.

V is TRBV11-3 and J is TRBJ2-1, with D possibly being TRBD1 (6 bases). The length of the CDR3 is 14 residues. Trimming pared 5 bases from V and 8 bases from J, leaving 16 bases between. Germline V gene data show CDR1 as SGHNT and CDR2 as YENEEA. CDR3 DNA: TGTGCCAGCAGCCCTCGGCAGGGGTTCGATGAGCAGTTCTTC. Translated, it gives CASSPRQGFDEQFF.

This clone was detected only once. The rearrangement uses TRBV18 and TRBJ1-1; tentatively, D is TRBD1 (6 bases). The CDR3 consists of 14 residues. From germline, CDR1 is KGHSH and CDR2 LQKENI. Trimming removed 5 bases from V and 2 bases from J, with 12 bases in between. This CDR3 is CASSSGTRNTEAFF. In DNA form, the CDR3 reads TGTGCCAGCTCAAGCGGGACACGAAACACTGAAGCTTTCTTT.

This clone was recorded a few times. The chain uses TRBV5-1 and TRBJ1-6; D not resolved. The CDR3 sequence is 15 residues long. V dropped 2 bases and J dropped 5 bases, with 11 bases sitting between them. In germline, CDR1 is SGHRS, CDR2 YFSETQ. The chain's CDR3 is CASSFRSSDNSPLHF. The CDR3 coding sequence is TGCGCCAGCAGCTTCAGATCTTCGGATAATTCACCCCTCCACTTT.

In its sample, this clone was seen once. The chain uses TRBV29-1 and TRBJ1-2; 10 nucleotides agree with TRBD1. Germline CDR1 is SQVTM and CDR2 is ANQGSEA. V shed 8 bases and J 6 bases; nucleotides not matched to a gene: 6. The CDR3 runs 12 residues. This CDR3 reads CSIWGQGHGYTF. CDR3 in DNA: TGCAGCATTTGGGGACAGGGGCATGGCTACACCTTC.

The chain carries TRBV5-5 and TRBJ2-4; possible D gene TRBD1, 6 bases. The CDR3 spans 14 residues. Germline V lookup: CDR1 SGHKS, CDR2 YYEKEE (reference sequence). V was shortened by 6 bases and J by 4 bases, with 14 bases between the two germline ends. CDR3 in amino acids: CASTPGDGKNIQYF. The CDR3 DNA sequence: TGTGCCAGCACCCCAGGGGACGGTAAAAACATTCAGTACTTC.

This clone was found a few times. CDR3 DNA sequence: TGTGCCAGCAGCTGGGGGGGACAGGGCGACACTGAAGCTTTCTTT. Translation gives CASSWGGQGDTEAFF. This chain links TRBV7-3 with TRBJ1-1, with 9 bases that match TRBD1. The germline gives CDR1 SGHTA, CDR2 FQGTGA. The length of the CDR3 is 15 residues. V gave up 4 bases and J gave up 3 bases; unmatched junction bases: 6.

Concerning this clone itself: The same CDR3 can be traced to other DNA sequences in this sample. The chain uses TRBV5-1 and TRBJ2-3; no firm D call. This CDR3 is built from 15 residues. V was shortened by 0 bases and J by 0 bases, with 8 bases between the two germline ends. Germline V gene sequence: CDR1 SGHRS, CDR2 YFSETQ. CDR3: CASSLVVGSTDTQYF. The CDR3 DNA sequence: TGCGCCAGCAGCTTGGTAGTCGGTAGCACAGATACGCAGTATTTT.

The CDR3 sequence: CASSLGQGYSNQPQHF. CDR3 DNA: TGTGCCAGCAGCTTAGGACAGGGGTATAGCAATCAGCCCCAGCATTTT. V gene TRBV7-8 combines with J gene TRBJ1-5, with TRBD1 matching over 8 bases. The V gene end was trimmed by 1 base and the J gene end by 0 bases; junction bases not matched to a gene: 2. The CDR3 runs 16 residues. Germline-derived CDR1 and CDR2 are SGHVS and FQNEAQ.

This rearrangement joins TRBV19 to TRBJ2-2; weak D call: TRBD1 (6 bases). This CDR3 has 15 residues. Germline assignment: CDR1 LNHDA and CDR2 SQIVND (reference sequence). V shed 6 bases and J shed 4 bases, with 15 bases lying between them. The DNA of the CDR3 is TGTGCCAGTAGAAGTAGGGGGTCCGGCACCGGGGAGCTGTTTTTT. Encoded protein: CASRSRGSGTGELFF.

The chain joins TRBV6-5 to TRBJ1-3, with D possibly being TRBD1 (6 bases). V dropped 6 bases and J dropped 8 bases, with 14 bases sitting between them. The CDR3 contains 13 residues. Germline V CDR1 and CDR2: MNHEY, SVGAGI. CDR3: CASSPADSYTIYF. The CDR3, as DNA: TGTGCCAGCAGCCCCGCGGACAGTTACACCATATATTTT.

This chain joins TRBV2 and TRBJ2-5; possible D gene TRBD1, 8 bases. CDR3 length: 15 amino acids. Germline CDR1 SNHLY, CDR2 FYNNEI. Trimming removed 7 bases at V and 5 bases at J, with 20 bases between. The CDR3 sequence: CASNPQGGHVETQYF. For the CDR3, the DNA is TGTGCCAGCAACCCACAGGGGGGGCATGTCGAGACCCAGTACTTC.

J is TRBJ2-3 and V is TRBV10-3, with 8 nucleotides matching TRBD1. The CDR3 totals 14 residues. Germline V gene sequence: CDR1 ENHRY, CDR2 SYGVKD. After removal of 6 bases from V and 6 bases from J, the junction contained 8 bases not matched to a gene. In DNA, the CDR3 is TGTGCCATCAGGCCGGGACAGGCCACCGATACGCAGTATTTT. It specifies CAIRPGQATDTQYF.

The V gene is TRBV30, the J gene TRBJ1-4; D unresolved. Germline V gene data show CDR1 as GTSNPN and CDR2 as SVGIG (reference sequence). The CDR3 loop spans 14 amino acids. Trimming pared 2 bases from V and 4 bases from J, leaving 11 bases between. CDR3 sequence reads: CAWSKTGLNEKLFF. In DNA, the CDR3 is TGTGCCTGGAGTAAGACCGGCCTTAATGAAAAACTGTTTTTT.

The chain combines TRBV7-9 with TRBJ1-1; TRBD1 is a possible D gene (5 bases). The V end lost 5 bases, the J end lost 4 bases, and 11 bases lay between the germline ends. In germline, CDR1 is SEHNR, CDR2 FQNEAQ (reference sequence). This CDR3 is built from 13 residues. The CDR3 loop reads CASSITGITEAFF. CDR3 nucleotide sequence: TGTGCCAGCAGCATAACAGGTATCACTGAAGCTTTCTTT. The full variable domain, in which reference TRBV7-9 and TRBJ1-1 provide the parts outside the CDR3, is DTGVSQNPRHKITKRGQNVTFRCDPISEHNRLYWYRQTLGQGPEFLTYFQNEAQLEKSRLLSDRFSAERPKGSFSTLEIQRTEQGDSAMYLCASSITGITEAFFGQGTRLTVV.

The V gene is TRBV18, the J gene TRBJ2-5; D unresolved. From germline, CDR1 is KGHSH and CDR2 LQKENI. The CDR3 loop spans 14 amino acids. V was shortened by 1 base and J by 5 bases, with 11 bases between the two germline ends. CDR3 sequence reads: CASSPQGSRETQYF. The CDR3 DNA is TGTGCCAGCTCACCACAGGGATCCCGGGAGACCCAGTACTTC.

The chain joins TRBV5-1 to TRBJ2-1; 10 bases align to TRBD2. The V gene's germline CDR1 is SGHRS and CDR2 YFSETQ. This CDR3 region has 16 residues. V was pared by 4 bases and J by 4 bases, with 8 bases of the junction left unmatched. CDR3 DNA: TGCGCCAGCAGCCTCCCTAGCGGGGGCCGGTACAATGAGCAGTTCTTC. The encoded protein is CASSLPSGGRYNEQFF.